This is a list of T cell receptor beta chains from one sample in a study of technical replicates of blood from several donors. Sequencing was performed with immunoSEQ multiplex PCR; in TCRdb, only in-frame clones are kept and a portion is missing. The sample consists of some 80,000 clones, approximately 97% of them appearing once. The sample taken for sequencing was T cells isolated from PBMCs. These receptors all stem from a human donor in good health. CDR3s include the opening cysteine and the closing phenylalanine or tryptophan. Clone size is not always given. Where it is, it says once, few, many or a class for expanded clones.

J,V,size,length,CDR3
TRBJ1-1,TRBV6-6,-,14,CASSLTTGNTEAFF
TRBJ2-7,TRBV18,-,14,CASSPPSGRDEQYF
TRBJ2-7,TRBV6-1,-,13,CASGSTGGTEQYF
TRBJ2-3,TRBV4-1,-,20,CASSQGGLAGGGVWADTQYF
TRBJ1-3,TRBV10-3,-,17,CAIRAGTGTGGGNTIYF
TRBJ1-1,TRBV6-5,-,14,CASSLGGRLAGAFF
TRBJ1-5,TRBV5-8,-,15,CASSSRQVPGQPQHF
TRBJ2-7,TRBV2,-,12,CASLRDSYEQYF
TRBJ1-4,TRBV2,-,14,CASGGTGVEEKLFF
TRBJ1-5,TRBV4-1,-,16,CASSQGPGQGHQPQHF
TRBJ2-1,TRBV27,-,14,CASSPGLVGYEQFF
TRBJ1-1,TRBV28,-,15,CASSPRTGGDSEAFF
TRBJ2-7,TRBV5-1,-,13,CASIGTGHHEQYF
TRBJ2-3,TRBV11-3,once,15,CASSPGLAETDTQYF
TRBJ2-1,TRBV18,-,16,CASSPPQGAGYNEQFF
TRBJ2-3,TRBV29-1,-,14,CSWGRQAVADTQYF
TRBJ1-4,TRBV5-5,-,15,CASSAPGQGSEKLFF
TRBJ2-7,TRBV10-1,once,15,CASSDTSGRSYEQYF
TRBJ2-1,TRBV5-4,-,17,CASSLTRDIKTYNEQFF
TRBJ1-1,TRBV5-1,-,15,CASSGTNRDNFEAFF
TRBJ1-5,TRBV5-6,once,13,CASSQSGGQPQHF
TRBJ2-7,TRBV28,-,11,CASGLSYEQYF
TRBJ2-5,TRBV19,-,16,CASSTTSGLFQETQYF
TRBJ2-3,TRBV6-1,-,14,CASTKGARTDTQYF
TRBJ2-7,TRBV19,-,17,CASSIDLDRGLGYEQYF
TRBJ2-1,TRBV7-3,-,16,CASSYGTSENYNEQFF
TRBJ2-2,TRBV10-2,-,13,CASRDWNTGELFF
TRBJ1-2,TRBV29-1,-,12,CSVYQGRWGYTF
TRBJ2-7,TRBV9,-,15,CASSVGSSGTYEQYF
TRBJ1-2,TRBV28,-,12,CATGGTAYGYTF
TRBJ2-7,TRBV13,-,15,CASSSNGSPRDEQYF
TRBJ1-1,TRBV27,-,13,CASSFAGNTEAFF
TRBJ1-1,TRBV5-6,once,15,CASSLKDRGLTEAFF
TRBJ1-2,TRBV7-9,-,14,CASSLGGQGIGYTF
TRBJ2-2,TRBV2,-,15,CASSTGRELVGELFF
TRBJ1-1,TRBV27,-,14,CASSLFGQGRALFF
TRBJ2-7,TRBV27,-,17,CASSLRYSSTTSYEQYF
TRBJ2-5,TRBV6-6,-,12,CASSYEKETQYF
TRBJ2-1,TRBV30,-,14,CAWSVTAGYNEQFF
TRBJ1-5,TRBV19,-,14,CASSTYRASQPQHF
TRBJ2-3,TRBV7-6,-,16,CASSPGGGGYTDTQYF
TRBJ2-7,TRBV9,-,14,CASSVQGGPYEQYF
TRBJ2-7,TRBV29-1,-,14,CSVGDRLADYEQYF
TRBJ1-3,TRBV7-2,-,15,CASSLGGESGNTIYF
TRBJ2-1,TRBV19,-,15,CASTTSPLYYNEQFF
TRBJ2-7,TRBV15,-,17,CATSTTWDSGATYEQYF
TRBJ2-7,TRBV11-2,-,16,CASSLGQGAGVYEQYF
TRBJ1-2,TRBV19,-,17,CASVRTGESVTNYGYTF
TRBJ2-7,TRBV5-4,-,14,CASSLGGDLYEQYF
TRBJ1-2,TRBV7-2,-,13,CASSRGEGRGYTF
TRBJ1-5,TRBV28,-,17,CASSPTQAGVRNQPQHF
TRBJ2-7,TRBV11-2,-,18,CASSLRLAGELLSYEQYF
TRBJ1-1,TRBV30,once,14,CAWSPGHPNAEAFF
TRBJ1-2,TRBV9,-,15,CASSAGGGPSYGYTF
TRBJ1-4,TRBV28,-,16,CASSSGQGYLREKLFF
TRBJ1-1,TRBV7-2,once,14,CASSFSPGGTEAFF
TRBJ2-3,TRBV7-2,-,17,CASSLGLAMNLPDTQYF